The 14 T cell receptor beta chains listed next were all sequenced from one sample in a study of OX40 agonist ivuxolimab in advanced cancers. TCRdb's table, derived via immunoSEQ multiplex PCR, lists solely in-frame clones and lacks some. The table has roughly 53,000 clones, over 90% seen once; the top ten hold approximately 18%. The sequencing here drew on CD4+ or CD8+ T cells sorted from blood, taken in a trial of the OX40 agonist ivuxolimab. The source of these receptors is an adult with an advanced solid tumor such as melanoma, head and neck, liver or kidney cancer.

For the CDR3, the DNA is TGTGCCAGCAGCTTAGTCGGGGGAGTGTCCACCTACGAGCAGTACTTC. This encodes CASSLVGGVSTYEQYF. This sequence joins TRBV13 and TRBJ2-7; tentative D call: TRBD2 (6 bases). This CDR3 region has 16 residues. Trimming removed 1 base at V and 2 bases at J, with 15 bases between. Looked up from germline, CDR1 is PRHDT and CDR2 is FYEKMQ (reference sequence).

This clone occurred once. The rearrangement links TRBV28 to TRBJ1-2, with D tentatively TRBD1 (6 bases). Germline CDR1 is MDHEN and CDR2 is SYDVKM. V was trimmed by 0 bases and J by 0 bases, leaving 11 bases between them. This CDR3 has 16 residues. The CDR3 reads CASSLWLRGANYGYTF. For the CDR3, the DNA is TGTGCCAGCAGTTTATGGTTAAGGGGGGCTAACTATGGCTACACCTTC.

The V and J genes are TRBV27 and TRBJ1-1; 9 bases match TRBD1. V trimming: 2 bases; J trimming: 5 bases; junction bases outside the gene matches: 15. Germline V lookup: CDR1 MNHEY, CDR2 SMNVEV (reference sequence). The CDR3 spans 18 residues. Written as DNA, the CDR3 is TGTGCCAGCAGTTTAGTCAGTCGGCTACAGGGGGCGAGGACTGAAGCTTTCTTT. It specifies CASSLVSRLQGARTEAFF.

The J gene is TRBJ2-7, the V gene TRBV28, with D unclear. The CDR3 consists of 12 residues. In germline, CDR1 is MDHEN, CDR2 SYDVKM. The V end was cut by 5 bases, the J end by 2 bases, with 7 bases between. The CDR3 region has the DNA TGTGCCAGCAGTCGAGACACCTACGAGCAGTACTTC. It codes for CASSRDTYEQYF.

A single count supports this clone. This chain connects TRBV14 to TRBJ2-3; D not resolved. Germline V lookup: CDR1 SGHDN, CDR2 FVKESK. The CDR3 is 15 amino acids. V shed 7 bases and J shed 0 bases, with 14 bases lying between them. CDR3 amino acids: CASTPLEASTDTQYF. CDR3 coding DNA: TGTGCCAGCACCCCCTTAGAGGCTAGCACAGATACGCAGTATTTT.

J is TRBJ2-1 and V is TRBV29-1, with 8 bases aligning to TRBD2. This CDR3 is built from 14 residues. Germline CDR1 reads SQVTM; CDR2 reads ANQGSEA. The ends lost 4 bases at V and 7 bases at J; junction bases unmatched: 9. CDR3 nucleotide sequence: TGCAGCGTTGGCAAGCGGGAGCATGGGAATGAGCAGTTCTTC. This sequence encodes CSVGKREHGNEQFF.

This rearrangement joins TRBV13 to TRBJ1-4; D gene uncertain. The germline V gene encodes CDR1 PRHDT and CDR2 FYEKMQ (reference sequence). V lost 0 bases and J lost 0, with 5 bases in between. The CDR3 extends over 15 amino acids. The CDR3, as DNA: TGTGCCAGCAGCTTAGGGCAGGCAACTAATGAAAAACTGTTTTTT. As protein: CASSLGQATNEKLFF.

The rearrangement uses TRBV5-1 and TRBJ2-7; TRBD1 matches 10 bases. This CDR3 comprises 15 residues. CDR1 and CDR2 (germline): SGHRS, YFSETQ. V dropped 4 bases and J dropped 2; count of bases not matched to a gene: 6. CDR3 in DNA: TGCGCCAGCAGCCAGGGACAGGGGTTAGCCTACGAGCAGTACTTC. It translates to CASSQGQGLAYEQYF.

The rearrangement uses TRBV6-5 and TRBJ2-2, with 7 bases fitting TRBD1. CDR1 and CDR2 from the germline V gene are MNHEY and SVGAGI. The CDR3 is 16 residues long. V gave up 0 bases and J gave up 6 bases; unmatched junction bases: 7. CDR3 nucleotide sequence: TGTGCCAGCAGTTACTCATCACAGGGGAAGTCCGGGGAGCTGTTTTTT. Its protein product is CASSYSSQGKSGELFF.

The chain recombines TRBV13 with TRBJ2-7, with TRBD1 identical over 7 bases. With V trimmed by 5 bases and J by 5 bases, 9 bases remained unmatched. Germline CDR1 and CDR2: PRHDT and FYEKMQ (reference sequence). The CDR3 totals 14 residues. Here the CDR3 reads CASSPDRAEDEQYF. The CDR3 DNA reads TGTGCCAGCAGCCCCGACAGGGCGGAAGACGAGCAGTACTTC.

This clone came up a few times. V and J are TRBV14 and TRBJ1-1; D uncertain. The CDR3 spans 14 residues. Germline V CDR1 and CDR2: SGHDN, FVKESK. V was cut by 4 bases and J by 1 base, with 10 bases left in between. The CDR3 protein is CASSLWAPNTEAFF. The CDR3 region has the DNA TGTGCCAGCAGCCTATGGGCCCCGAACACTGAAGCTTTCTTT. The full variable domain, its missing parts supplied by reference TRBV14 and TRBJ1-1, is EAGVTQFPSHSVIEKGQTVTLRCDPISGHDNLYWYRRVMGKEIKFLLHFVKESKQDESGMPNNRFLAERTGGTYSTLKVQPAELEDSGVYFCASSLWAPNTEAFFGQGTRLTVV.

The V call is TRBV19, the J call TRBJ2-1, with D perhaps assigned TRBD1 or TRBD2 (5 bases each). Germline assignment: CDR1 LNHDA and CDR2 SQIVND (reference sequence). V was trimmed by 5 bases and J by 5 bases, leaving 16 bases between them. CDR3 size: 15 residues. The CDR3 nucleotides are TGTGCCAGTAGTTTGTTGGGGGAGTGGGACAATGAGCAGTTCTTC. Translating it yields CASSLLGEWDNEQFF.

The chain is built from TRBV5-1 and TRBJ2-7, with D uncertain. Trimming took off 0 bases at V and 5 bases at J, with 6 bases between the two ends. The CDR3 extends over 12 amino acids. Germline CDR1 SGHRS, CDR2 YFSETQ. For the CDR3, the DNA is TGCGCCAGCAGCTTGGTGGGGAACGAGCAGTACTTC. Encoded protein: CASSLVGNEQYF.

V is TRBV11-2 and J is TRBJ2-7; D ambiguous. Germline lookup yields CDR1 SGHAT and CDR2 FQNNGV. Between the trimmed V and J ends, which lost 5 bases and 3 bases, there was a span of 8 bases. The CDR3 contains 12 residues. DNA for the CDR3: TGTGCCAGCAGCCCCCCAGACTACGAGCAGTACTTC. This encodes CASSPPDYEQYF. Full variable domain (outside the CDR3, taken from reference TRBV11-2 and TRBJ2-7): EAGVAQSPRYKIIEKRQSVAFWCNPISGHATLYWYQQILGQGPKLLIQFQNNGVVDDSQLPKDRFSAERLKGVDSTLKIQPAKLEDSAVYLCASSPPDYEQYFGPGTRLTVT.